This T cell receptor (beta chain) was captured by sequencing in a study of blood T cell repertoires in COVID-19 (TCRdb year 2020). Turning to the overall study: The collaborator samples originated in the United States, Italy and Spain and spanned the acute and convalescent phases of COVID-19. The prospective study material was composed of cDNA or gDNA derived from T cells, B-cell-depleted T cells, or PBMCs. Deeply sampled blood TCRbeta repertoires from subjects exposed to, actively infected with, or recovered from COVID-19 were included in the dataset. The repertoires were made available in a free public database intended to serve as a resource for research on the immune response to SARS-CoV-2. The samples were drawn from two sources: the first 160 participants of the ongoing ImmuneRACE study, and 1,200 or so subjects contributed by 6 global collaborators. Sample metadata almost always included a de-identified subject ID, COVID-19 status, age in years and sex. Where available, HLA class I and class II types were taken from metadata supplied by the sample provider and were not determined by assay-based typing. Summary of the overall study and its limitations: Clinical and demographic metadata were provided uncurated, with the amount varying by source and participant.

Note on this clone: Which antigen it targets is not known. Base qualities are missing; no much larger clone stands one base away.

The germline V gene (reference sequence) sets CDR1 to MNHEY and CDR2 to SMNVEV. Taken from cysteine to phenylalanine, the CDR3 has 14 residues. Only CDR3 DNA is held: 42 bases, read in frame from base 1. V drops 7 bases and J drops 2 bases, leaving 13 bases in between. Whole blood was collected in K2EDTA tubes by collaborating institutions according to the institutions' own protocols. For TCRbeta analysis, collaborator samples were shipped as frozen whole blood, as isolated PBMCs, or as DNA extracted from either sample type. TCRbeta CDR3 regions were amplified from genomic DNA by means of the immunoSEQ Assay, a bias-controlled multiplex PCR. In the paper's pipeline: The number of nucleated cells in each sample was estimated from the amplification of reference gene primers within the assay. To quantify the absolute abundance of each unique TCRbeta CDR3 rearrangement, sequence reads were collapsed and filtered. For each sample, productive Simpson clonality was calculated as the square root of Simpson's diversity index across productive rearrangements. TCRdb provides this immuneACCESS table in a form limited to in-frame rearrangements. Some clones are lacking; in checked studies, under half of them reflect an unresolved V gene, and why the rest are absent is not known. The V and J calls and clone size are taken from that table; D and trimming were inferred from the DNA. Recorded for this sample are 90,000 to 120,000 clones; approximately 93% of them occurred a single time. About 1% of the sample belongs to the ten largest clones.

The chain employs TRBV27 and TRBJ2-3; no D gene can be assigned with confidence. The receptor comes from a man in his 60s with acute or convalescent COVID-19. Input material: peripheral blood. The CDR3 corresponds to CASKSSEVTDTQYF. Here is the DNA: TGTGCCAGCAAGTCCAGCGAGGTCACAGATACGCAGTATTTT.